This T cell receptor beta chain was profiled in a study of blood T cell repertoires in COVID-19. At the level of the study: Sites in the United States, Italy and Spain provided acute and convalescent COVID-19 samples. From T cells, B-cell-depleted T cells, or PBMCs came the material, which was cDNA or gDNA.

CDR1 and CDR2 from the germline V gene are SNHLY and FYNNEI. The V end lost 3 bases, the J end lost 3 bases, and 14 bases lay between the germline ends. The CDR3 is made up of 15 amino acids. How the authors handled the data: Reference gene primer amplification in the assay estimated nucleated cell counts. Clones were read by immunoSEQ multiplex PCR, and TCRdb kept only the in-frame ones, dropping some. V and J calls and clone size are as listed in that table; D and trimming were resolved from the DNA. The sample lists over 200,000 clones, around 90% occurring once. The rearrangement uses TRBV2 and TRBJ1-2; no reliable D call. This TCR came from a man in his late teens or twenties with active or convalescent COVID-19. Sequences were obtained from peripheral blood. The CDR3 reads CASSEGGPGHYGYTF. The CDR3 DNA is TGTGCCAGCAGTGAGGGAGGACCCGGCCACTATGGCTACACCTTC.